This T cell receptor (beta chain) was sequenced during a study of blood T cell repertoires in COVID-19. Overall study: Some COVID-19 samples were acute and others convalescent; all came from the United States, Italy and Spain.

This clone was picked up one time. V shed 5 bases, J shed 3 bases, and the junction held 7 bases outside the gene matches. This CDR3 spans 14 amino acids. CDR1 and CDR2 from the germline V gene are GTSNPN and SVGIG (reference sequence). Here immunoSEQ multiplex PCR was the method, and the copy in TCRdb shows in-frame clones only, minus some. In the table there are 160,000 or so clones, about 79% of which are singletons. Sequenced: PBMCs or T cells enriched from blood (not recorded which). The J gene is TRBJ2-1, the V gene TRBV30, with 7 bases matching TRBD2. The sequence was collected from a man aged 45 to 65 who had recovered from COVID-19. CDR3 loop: CAWVSGVLYNEQFF. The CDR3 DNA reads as TGTGCCTGGGTAAGCGGGGTACTCTACAATGAGCAGTTCTTC.